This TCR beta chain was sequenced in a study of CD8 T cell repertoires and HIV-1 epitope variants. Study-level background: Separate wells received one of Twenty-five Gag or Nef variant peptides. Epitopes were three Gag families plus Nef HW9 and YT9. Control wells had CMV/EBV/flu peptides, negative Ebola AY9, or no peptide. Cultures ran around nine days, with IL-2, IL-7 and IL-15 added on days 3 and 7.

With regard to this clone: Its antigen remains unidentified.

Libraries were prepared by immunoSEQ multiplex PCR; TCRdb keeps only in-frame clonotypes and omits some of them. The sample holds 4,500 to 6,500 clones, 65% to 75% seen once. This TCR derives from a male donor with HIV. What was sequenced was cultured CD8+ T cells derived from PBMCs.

CDR3 sequence: CASSYSGSITDTQYF. As DNA, the CDR3 is TGTGCCAGCAGTTATAGCGGGAGTATTACAGATACGCAGTATTTT. The V and J genes are TRBV6-5 and TRBJ2-3; 9 bases match TRBD2. The CDR3 sequence is 15 residues long. Germline CDR1 MNHEY, CDR2 SVGAGI. V lost 3 bases to trimming and J lost 3 bases; unmatched junction nucleotides: 4.